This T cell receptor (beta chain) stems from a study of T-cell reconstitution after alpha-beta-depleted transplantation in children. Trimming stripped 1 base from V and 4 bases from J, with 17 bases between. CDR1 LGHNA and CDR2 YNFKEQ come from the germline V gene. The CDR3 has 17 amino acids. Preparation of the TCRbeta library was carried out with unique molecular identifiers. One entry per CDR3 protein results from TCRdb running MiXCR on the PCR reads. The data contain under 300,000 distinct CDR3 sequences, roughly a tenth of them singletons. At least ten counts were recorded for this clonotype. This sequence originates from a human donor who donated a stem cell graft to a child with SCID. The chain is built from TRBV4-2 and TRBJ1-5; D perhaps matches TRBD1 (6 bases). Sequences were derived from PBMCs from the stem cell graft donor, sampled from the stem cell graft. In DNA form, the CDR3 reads TGTGCCAGCAGCCAAGGGTGGGGGGCACGAGGAAATCAGCCCCAGCATTTT. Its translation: CASSQGWGARGNQPQHF.